This T cell receptor (beta chain) was retrieved from a study of blood T cell repertoires in COVID-19. Looking at the study overall: Researchers got acute and convalescent COVID-19 samples from the United States, Italy and Spain. The analysed material was cDNA or gDNA that came from T cells, B-cell-depleted T cells, or PBMCs.

V shed 2 bases and J 3 bases; nucleotides not matched to a gene: 7. Germline CDR1 is SGHTA and CDR2 is FQGNSA. The CDR3 is 15 residues long. Under the authors' procedure: Cell counts per sample came from amplifying reference gene primers. Some clones are missing from TCRdb's copy, which holds only in-frame ones; the method was immunoSEQ multiplex PCR. V, J and clone size are those of that table, while D and trimming were read from the DNA. This sample has 350,000 to 450,000 clones, with 85% found just once. Sequencing used peripheral blood. The source is a woman in her late teens or twenties with acute or convalescent COVID-19. This chain links TRBV7-2 with TRBJ2-7, with 7 bases lining up with TRBD2. The CDR3 DNA follows: TGTGCCAGCAGCTTACCTAGGGACTACCTCTACGAGCAGTACTTC. Encoded protein: CASSLPRDYLYEQYF. Full variable domain (outside the CDR3, taken from reference TRBV7-2 and TRBJ2-7): GAGVSQSPSNKVTEKGKDVELRCDPISGHTALYWYRQSLGQGLEFLIYFQGNSAPDKSGLPSDRFSAERTGGSVSTLTIQRTQQEDSAVYLCASSLPRDYLYEQYFGPGTRLTVT.